This T cell receptor beta chain was profiled in a study of a mutant IDH1 vaccine in newly diagnosed glioma. As for the study in general: Vaccination of patients was performed eight times, in weeks 1, 3, 5, 7, 11, 15, 19 and 23. Before enrollment, the patients had been treated with radiotherapy alone, temozolomide alone, or both together. Most of them had received both.

The sample's time point: week 23, last vaccination. Doses of 300 ug of mutant IDH1 20-mer peptide were given with topical imiquimod. To note about this clone: Its antigen is undetermined.

Broader study findings: Pseudoprogression seemed unlinked to shifts in top peripheral T cell clonotypes.

Profiling relied on immunoSEQ multiplex PCR, and the TCRdb table lists in-frame clones only, not all of them. Of about 44,000 clones in the sample, around 93% were seen once. The TCR sequence derives from a man aged 45 to 65 with glioma. Here the sequenced sample was PBMCs, taken from a glioma patient whose treatment included an IDH1 peptide vaccine.

CDR3 nucleotides: TGTGCCAGCAGTTTTGGGTTTCGGGGCTACAATGAGCAGTTCTTC. The encoded protein is CASSFGFRGYNEQFF. This chain uses TRBV27 with TRBJ2-1; D might be TRBD2 (5 bases). Germline V gene sequence: CDR1 MNHEY, CDR2 SMNVEV (reference sequence). This CDR3 comprises 15 residues. V was cut by 3 bases and J by 3 bases, with 12 bases left in between.